The 5 T cell receptor beta chains in this list originate from one sample, sequenced in a study of CD8 T cells in Susac syndrome. Random-hexamer reverse transcription was applied to roughly 0.45 to 1 ug RNA. TCRdb redid the calling of the immunoSEQ multiplex PCR reads with MiXCR, one entry per CDR3 protein. The data show 80,000 or so distinct CDR3 sequences, approximately 94% seen once. Material for sequencing was CD8+ T cells from PBMCs. Receptor source: a human donor in good health.

The rearrangement joins TRBV27 to TRBJ2-7, with D tentatively TRBD1 (5 bases). This CDR3 region has 13 residues. Per the germline V gene, CDR1 is MNHEY and CDR2 is SMNVEV (reference sequence). Trimming took off 5 bases at V and 3 bases at J, with 11 bases between the two ends. Here the CDR3 reads CASSLRQFYEQYF. CDR3 in DNA: TGTGCCAGCAGTCTCCGACAGTTCTACGAGCAGTACTTC.

This clonotype was seen once. The rearrangement uses TRBV20-1 and TRBJ2-1; 11 bases align to TRBD2. The CDR3 is made up of 15 amino acids. Germline CDR1 and CDR2: DFQATT and SNEGSKA (reference sequence). The V segment lost 6 bases and the J segment 6 bases; nucleotides outside the gene matches: 10. This CDR3 is CSAEGLAAIINEQFF. For the CDR3, the DNA is TGCAGTGCCGAGGGACTAGCGGCAATCATCAATGAGCAGTTCTTC.

The rearrangement links TRBV5-4 to TRBJ2-7; D is unresolved. The CDR3 contains 16 residues. Trimming cost V 0 bases and J 2 bases, with 15 bases left between them. Germline loops: CDR1 SGHNT, CDR2 YYREEE (reference sequence). CDR3 coding DNA: TGTGCCAGCAGCTTGGTCCCTCCACGAACCCCCTACGAGCAGTACTTC. The encoded protein is CASSLVPPRTPYEQYF.

The genes are TRBV28 and TRBJ2-1; D might be TRBD2 (5 bases). The CDR3 has 15 residues. V lost 5 bases to trimming and J lost 4 bases, with 15 bases between them. CDR1 MDHEN and CDR2 SYDVKM come from the germline V gene. The CDR3 DNA sequence: TGTGCCAGCAGTCCCGCAGAGGGAGATTACAATGAGCAGTTCTTC. The encoded protein is CASSPAEGDYNEQFF.

The genes are TRBV7-8 and TRBJ2-7; TRBD2 agrees at 11 bases. Germline V gene sequence: CDR1 SGHVS, CDR2 FQNEAQ. The CDR3 runs 17 residues. V was clipped by 5 bases and J by 2 bases; unmatched bases: 11. The CDR3: CASSDRDTSGGTYEQYF. CDR3 nucleotide sequence: TGTGCCAGCAGCGACAGGGATACTAGCGGGGGAACCTACGAGCAGTACTTC.